This TCR beta chain was observed in a study of blood T cell repertoires in COVID-19. Study summary: The study drew acute and convalescent COVID-19 samples from the United States, Italy and Spain. PBMCs, B-cell-depleted T cells, or T cells provided the cDNA or gDNA that made up the material.

As originally analysed: It was from reference gene primer amplification that nucleated cell counts were estimated. TCRdb's table, derived via immunoSEQ multiplex PCR, lists solely in-frame clones and lacks some. That table is the source of V, J and clone size, and D and trimming were worked out from the DNA. The sample has some 500,000 clones; less than 90% are singletons. The CDR3 runs to 15 residues. V lost 0 bases and J 7 bases, leaving 15 bases between the germline ends. Germline CDR1 and CDR2: KGHSH and LQKENI. Seattle researchers signed up patients amid active infection and tracked them longitudinally.

Sequencing was performed on peripheral blood. This sequence was found in a woman aged 50 to 60 with COVID-19, enrolled during active disease. This chain uses TRBV18 with TRBJ1-1, with TRBD1 as a possible D gene (5 bases). The CDR3 bases are TGTGCCAGCTCACCACCTACGCAGGGAAGGGGTGAAGCTTTCTTT. Translating it yields CASSPPTQGRGEAFF.